The TCR beta chain described here comes from a study of T cells after yellow fever vaccination. A single record per CDR3 protein comes from TCRdb applying MiXCR to the 5' RACE reads. The data hold some 300,000 distinct CDR3 sequences, with 8.7% observed a single time. This CDR3 spans 15 amino acids. Trimming removed 0 bases at V and 2 bases at J, with 9 bases between. The germline V gene has CDR1 SGHRS and CDR2 YFSETQ. In its sample, this clonotype was seen a few times. As yet, its antigen is unknown. Points from the study as a whole: A secondary response was less intense yet reached its peak sooner, at day 5 versus 15.

The chain couples TRBV5-1 to TRBJ1-3, with D maybe TRBD1 (6 bases). The source was CD4+ T cells sorted from PBMCs, collected 5 days after the yellow fever booster vaccination. The TCR sequence derives from a man between 18 and 29 years old who received the YFV17D yellow fever vaccine. CDR3 nucleotides: TGCGCCAGCAGCTTGGTCAGGGGCGCTGGAAACACCATATATTTT. The encoded protein is CASSLVRGAGNTIYF.